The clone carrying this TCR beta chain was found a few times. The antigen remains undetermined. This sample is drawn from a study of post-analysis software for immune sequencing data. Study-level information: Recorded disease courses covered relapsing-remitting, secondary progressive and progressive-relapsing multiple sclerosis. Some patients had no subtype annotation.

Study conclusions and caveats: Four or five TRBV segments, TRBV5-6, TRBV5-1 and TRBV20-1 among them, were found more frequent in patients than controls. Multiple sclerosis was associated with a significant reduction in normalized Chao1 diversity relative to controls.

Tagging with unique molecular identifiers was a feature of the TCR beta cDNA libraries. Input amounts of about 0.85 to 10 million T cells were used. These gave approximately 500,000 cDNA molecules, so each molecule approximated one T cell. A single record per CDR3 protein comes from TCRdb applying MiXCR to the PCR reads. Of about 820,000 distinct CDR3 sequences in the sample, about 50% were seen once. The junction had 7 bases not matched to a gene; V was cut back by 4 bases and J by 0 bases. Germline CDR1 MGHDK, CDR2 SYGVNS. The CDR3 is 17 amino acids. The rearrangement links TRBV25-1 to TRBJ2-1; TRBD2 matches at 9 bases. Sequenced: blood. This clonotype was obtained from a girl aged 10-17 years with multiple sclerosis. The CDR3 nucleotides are TGTGCCAGCAGTGGCGGCCGTAGCGGGGGCTCCTACAATGAGCAGTTCTTC. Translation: CASSGGRSGGSYNEQFF.